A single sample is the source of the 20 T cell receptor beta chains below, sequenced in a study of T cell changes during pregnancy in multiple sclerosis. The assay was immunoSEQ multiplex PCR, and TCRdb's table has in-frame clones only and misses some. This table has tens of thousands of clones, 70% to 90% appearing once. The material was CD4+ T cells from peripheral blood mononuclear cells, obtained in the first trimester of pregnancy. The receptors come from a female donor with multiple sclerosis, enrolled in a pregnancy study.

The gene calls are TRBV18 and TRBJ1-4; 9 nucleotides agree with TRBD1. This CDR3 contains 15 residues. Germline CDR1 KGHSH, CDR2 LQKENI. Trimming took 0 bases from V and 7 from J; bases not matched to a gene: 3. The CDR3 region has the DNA TGTGCCAGCTCACCACCGGACAGGGGTTCTGAAAAACTGTTTTTT. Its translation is CASSPPDRGSEKLFF.

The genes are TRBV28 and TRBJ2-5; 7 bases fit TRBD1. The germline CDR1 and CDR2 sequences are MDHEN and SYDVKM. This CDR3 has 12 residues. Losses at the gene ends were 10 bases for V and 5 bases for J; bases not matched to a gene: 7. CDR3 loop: CATVRGRETQYF. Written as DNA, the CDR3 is TGTGCCACCGTGAGGGGGCGGGAGACCCAGTACTTC.

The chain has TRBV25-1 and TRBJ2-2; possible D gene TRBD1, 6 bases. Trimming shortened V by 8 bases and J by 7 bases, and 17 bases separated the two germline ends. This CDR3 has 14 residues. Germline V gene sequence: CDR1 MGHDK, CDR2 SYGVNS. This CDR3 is CASWGSNRVGELFF. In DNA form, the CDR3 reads TGTGCCAGCTGGGGTTCAAACAGGGTCGGGGAGCTGTTTTTT.

The CDR3 region has the DNA TGTGCCAGCAGCTTAGTCAGGGGAACTAATGAAAAACTGTTTTTT. This gives the protein CASSLVRGTNEKLFF. The V gene is TRBV7-2, the J gene TRBJ1-4; D is perhaps TRBD1 (6 bases). Trimming pared 1 base from V and 1 base from J, leaving 7 bases between. The CDR3 loop spans 15 amino acids. In germline, CDR1 is SGHTA, CDR2 FQGNSA.

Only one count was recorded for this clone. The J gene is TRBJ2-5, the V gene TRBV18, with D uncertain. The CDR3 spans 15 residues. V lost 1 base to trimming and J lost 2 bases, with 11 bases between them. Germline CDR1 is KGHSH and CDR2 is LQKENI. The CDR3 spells CASSPLARPQETQYF. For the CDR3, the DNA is TGTGCCAGCTCACCACTAGCCAGACCTCAAGAGACCCAGTACTTC. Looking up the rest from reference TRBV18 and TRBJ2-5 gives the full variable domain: NAGVMQNPRHLVRRRGQEARLRCSPMKGHSHVYWYRQLPEEGLKFMVYLQKENIIDESGMPKERFSAEFPKEGPSILRIQQVVRGDSAAYFCASSPLARPQETQYFGPGTRLLVL.

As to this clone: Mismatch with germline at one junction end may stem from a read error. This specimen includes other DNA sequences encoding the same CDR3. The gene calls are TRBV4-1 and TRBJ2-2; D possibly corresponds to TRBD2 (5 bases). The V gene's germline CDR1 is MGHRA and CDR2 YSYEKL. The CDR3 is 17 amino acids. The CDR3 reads CASSQERLPANTGELFF. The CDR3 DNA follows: TGCGCCAGCAGCCAAGAGCGACTCCCCGCGAACACCGGGGAGCTATTTTTT.

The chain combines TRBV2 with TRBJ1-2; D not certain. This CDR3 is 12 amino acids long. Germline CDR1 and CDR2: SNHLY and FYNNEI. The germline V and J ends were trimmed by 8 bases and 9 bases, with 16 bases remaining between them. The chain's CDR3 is CASHREDLSYTF. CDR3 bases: TGTGCCAGCCACCGGGAAGATTTGAGCTACACCTTC.

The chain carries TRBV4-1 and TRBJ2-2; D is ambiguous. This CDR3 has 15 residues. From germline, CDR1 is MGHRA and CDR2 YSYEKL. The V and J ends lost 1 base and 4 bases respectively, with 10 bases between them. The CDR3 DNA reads TGCGCCAGCAGCCAAGCGGAAGCGCTCACCGGGGAGCTGTTTTTT. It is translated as CASSQAEALTGELFF.

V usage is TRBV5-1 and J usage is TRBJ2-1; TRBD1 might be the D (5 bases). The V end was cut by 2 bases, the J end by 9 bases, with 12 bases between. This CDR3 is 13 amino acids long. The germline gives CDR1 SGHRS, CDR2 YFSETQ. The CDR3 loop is CASSLRPDSEQFF. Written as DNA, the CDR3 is TGCGCCAGCAGCTTAAGGCCTGACAGTGAGCAGTTCTTC.

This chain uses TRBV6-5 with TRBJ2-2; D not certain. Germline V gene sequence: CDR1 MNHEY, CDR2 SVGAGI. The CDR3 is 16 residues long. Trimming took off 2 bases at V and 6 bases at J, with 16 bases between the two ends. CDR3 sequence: CASSYNSGSYPGELFF. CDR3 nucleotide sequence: TGTGCCAGCAGTTACAATTCCGGGTCTTACCCCGGGGAGCTGTTTTTT.

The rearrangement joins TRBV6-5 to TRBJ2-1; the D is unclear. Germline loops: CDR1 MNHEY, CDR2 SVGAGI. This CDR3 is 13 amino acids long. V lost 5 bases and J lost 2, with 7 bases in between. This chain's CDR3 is CASSRTPYNEQFF. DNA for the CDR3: TGTGCCAGCAGTCGTACTCCCTACAATGAGCAGTTCTTC.

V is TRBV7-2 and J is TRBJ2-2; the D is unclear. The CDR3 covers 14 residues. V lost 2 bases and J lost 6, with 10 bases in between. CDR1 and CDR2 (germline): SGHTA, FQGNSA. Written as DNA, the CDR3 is TGTGCCAGCAGCTTATCTTGGCCCCCCGGGGAGCTGTTTTTT. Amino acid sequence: CASSLSWPPGELFF. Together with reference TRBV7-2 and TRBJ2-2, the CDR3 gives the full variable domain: GAGVSQSPSNKVTEKGKDVELRCDPISGHTALYWYRQSLGQGLEFLIYFQGNSAPDKSGLPSDRFSAERTGGSVSTLTIQRTQQEDSAVYLCASSLSWPPGELFFGEGSRLTVL.

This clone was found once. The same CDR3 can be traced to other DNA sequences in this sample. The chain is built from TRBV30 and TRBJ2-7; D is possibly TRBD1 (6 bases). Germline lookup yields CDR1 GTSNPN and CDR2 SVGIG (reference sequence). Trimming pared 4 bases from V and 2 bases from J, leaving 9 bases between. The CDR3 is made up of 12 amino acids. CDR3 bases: TGTGCCTGGAAGCAGGGGACCTACGAGCAGTACTTC. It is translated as CAWKQGTYEQYF.

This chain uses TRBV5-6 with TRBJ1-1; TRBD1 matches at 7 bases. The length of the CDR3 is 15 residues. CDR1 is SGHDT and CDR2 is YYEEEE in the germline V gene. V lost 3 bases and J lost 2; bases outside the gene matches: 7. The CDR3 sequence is CASSWGPGGNTEAFF. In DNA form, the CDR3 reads TGTGCCAGCAGCTGGGGTCCAGGGGGTAACACTGAAGCTTTCTTT.

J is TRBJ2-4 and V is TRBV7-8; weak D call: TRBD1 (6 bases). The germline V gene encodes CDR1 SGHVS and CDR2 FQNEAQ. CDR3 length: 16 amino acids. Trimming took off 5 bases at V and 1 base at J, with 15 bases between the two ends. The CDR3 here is CASSPTGFGAKNIQYF. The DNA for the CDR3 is TGTGCCAGCAGCCCGACAGGCTTTGGGGCCAAAAACATTCAGTACTTC.

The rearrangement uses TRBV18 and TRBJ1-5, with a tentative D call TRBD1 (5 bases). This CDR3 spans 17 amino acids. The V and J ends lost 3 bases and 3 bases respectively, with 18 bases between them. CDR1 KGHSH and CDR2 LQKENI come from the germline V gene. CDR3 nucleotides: TGTGCCAGCTCACCCCCGGGCTCCGGGGGAGTCAATCAGCCCCAGCATTTT. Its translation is CASSPPGSGGVNQPQHF.

In DNA form, the CDR3 reads TGCGCCAGCAGCCCCGGCGGGCTAGCGGGAGTATTGACCGGGGAGCTGTTTTTT. Protein: CASSPGGLAGVLTGELFF. The chain combines TRBV4-1 with TRBJ2-2, with TRBD2 identical over 10 bases. With 4 bases clipped from V and 5 bases from J, the junction kept 13 bases outside the gene matches. The CDR3 is made up of 18 amino acids. Germline-derived CDR1 and CDR2 are MGHRA and YSYEKL.

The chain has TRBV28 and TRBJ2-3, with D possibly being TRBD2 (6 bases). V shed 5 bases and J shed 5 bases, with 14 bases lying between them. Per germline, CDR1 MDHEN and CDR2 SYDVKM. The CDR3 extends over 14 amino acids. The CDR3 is CASSTPGLLDTQYF. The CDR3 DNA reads TGTGCCAGCAGTACTCCGGGACTCTTAGATACGCAGTATTTT.

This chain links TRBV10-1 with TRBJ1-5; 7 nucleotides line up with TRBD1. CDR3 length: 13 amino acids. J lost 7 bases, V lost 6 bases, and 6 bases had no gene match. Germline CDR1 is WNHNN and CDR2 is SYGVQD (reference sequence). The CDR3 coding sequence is TGCGCCAGCAGCGTGGGGACAGAGCAGCCCCAGCATTTT. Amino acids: CASSVGTEQPQHF.

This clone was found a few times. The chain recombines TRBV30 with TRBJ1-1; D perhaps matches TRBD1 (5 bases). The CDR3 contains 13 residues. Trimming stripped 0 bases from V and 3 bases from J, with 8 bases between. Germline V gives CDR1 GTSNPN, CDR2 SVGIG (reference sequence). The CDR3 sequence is CAWSVGGYTEAFF. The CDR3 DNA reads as TGTGCCTGGAGTGTGGGGGGATACACTGAAGCTTTCTTT.